The rows below give T cell receptor beta chains drawn from one sample of a study of post-analysis software for immune sequencing data. TCRdb reprocessed the PCR reads via MiXCR and lists one record per CDR3 protein. The table lists 650,000 to 850,000 distinct CDR3 sequences, around 46% of them singletons. Sequencing was performed on blood. These receptors originate from a girl aged 10 to 17 with multiple sclerosis. Each CDR3 is given with its conserved first and last residue. Fields, in order: CDR3 length, D gene, J gene, V gene, CDR3 DNA, CDR3 protein. D genes are given only for firm matches.

>15|.|TRBJ1-1|TRBV12-5
TGTGCTAGTGGTTTAAACAGGTTGGGGGACACTGAAGCTTTCTTT
CASGLNRLGDTEAFF
>14|TRBD1|TRBJ1-2|TRBV28
TGTGCCAGCAGTGGCCGCGGGACAGTCTATGGCTACACCTTC
CASSGRGTVYGYTF
>15|TRBD2|TRBJ2-1|TRBV12-3/TRBV12-4
TGTGCCAGCAGTTTTTCTAGCGGGAGAGTGTATGAGCAGTTCTTC
CASSFSSGRVYEQFF
>18|.|TRBJ2-3|TRBV24-1
TGTGCCACCAGTGATTTGGGAGACGGGAGAATGGGCACAGATACGCAGTATTTT
CATSDLGDGRMGTDTQYF
>16|.|TRBJ2-2|TRBV24-1
TGCGCCACCAGTGATACGGGTCTCGTAAACACCGGGGAGCTGTTTTTT
CATSDTGLVNTGELFF
>13|.|TRBJ1-2|TRBV7-2
TGTGCCAGCAGCGCGGGGGCGCGGTATGGCTACACCTTC
CASSAGARYGYTF
>16|.|TRBJ2-1|TRBV18
TGTGCCAGCTCAGCCCCGGGTCTGAGCTCCTACAATGAGCAGTTCTTC
CASSAPGLSSYNEQFF
>15|.|TRBJ1-4|TRBV30
TGTGCCTGGAGAGCTAACGTCGGATCTAATGAAAAACTGTTTTTT
CAWRANVGSNEKLFF
>15|.|TRBJ2-7|TRBV27
TGTGCCAGCGGGAGAGGTGACAGCATCTCCTACGAGCAGTACTTC
CASGRGDSISYEQYF
>13|.|TRBJ2-4|TRBV20-1
TGCAGTGCTAAAGGGGGGGCTGGGAACATTCAGTACTTC
CSAKGGAGNIQYF
>13|TRBD2|TRBJ2-3|TRBV12-3/TRBV12-4
TGTGCCAGCAACCTTGGGACTAGCGGGATGTCGTATTTT
CASNLGTSGMSYF